This T cell receptor beta chain was captured in a study of T cells after yellow fever vaccination. Study findings and constraints: The secondary response was weaker but peaked faster, day 5 versus 15. Among primary-vaccination clones, most reappeared after the booster, at roughly 96% for CD4 and 85% to 90% for CD8.

TCRdb independently ran MiXCR on the 5' RACE reads; one entry per CDR3 protein. The data contain a few hundred thousand distinct CDR3 sequences, 3% to 4.5% of them singletons. Many counts were recorded for this clonotype. The antigen remains undetermined. The length of the CDR3 is 14 residues. Germline V gene data show CDR1 as SGHRS and CDR2 as YFSETQ. V shed 4 bases and J 8 bases; nucleotides not matched to a gene: 8. The chain combines TRBV5-1 with TRBJ2-3; TRBD2 agrees at 9 bases. The sample in question was PBMCs, obtained 5 days after the yellow fever booster vaccination. The TCR sequence derives from a young man who received the YFV17D yellow fever vaccine. This CDR3 reads CASSESGGPGTQYF. The CDR3 DNA is TGCGCCAGCAGCGAGAGCGGGGGGCCTGGTACGCAGTATTTT. Full variable domain (remainder filled in from reference TRBV5-1 and TRBJ2-3): KAGVTQTPRYLIKTRGQQVTLSCSPISGHRSVSWYQQTPGQGLQFLFEYFSETQRNKGNFPGRFSGRQFSNSRSEMNVSTLELGDSALYLCASSESGGPGTQYFGPGTRLTVL.